This TCR beta chain was retrieved from a study of blood T cells in healthy people across ages. Primers used in a second PCR of roughly 6 to 11 cycles were a sample-barcoded 5' primer and a J-beta primer mix. TCRdb redid the calling of the 5' RACE reads with MiXCR, one entry per CDR3 protein. Counted here are some 700,000 distinct CDR3 sequences, more than 40% occurring once; the ten biggest clones make up 20% to 25%. Germline V CDR1 and CDR2: ENHRY, SYGVKD. The CDR3 length is 14 residues. The ends were cut back, 4 bases at V and 5 bases at J, with 12 bases in the middle. The sequence derives from an older woman in good health. The chain carries TRBV10-3 and TRBJ1-5; D uncertain. The material sequenced was blood. CDR3 protein: CAISGNSSDQPQHF. DNA for the CDR3: TGTGCCATCAGTGGGAACAGTTCCGATCAGCCCCAGCATTTT.